This T cell receptor beta chain derives from a study of cytomegalovirus exposure and HLA in healthy donors. As for the study in general: Earlier, some 170 million T cells were analyzed, and about 120 million unique TCR beta sequences were found among them.

This CDR3 has 14 residues. From germline, CDR1 is LNHDA and CDR2 SQIVND (reference sequence). Deletions cut 5 bases from V and 4 bases from J, with 12 bases between. PCR primers comprised 60 Vbeta and 13 Jbeta primers. The assay was immunoSEQ multiplex PCR, and TCRdb's table has in-frame clones only and misses some. The sample has about 98,000 clones; 60% to 75% are singletons. Only a few counts were recorded for this clone. The antigen remains undetermined. General study results and limits: Certain indistinguishable V segments, among them TRBV6-2 and TRBV6-3, were excluded. In vitro data verified three CMV-associated chains as specific for CMV antigens.

This receptor was obtained from a female donor in good health and CMV-seronegative. Material: PBMCs. V gene TRBV19 combines with J gene TRBJ2-1; D may be TRBD2 (5 bases). CDR3 residues: CASSSIGDYNEQFF. CDR3 coding DNA: TGTGCCAGTAGTTCAATCGGGGATTACAATGAGCAGTTCTTC.